This T cell receptor (beta chain) was found in a study of shared clonotypes between healthy human individuals. Overall study findings and caveats: It was the few donors that limited the genetic and exposure-history diversity represented.

The length of the CDR3 is 13 residues. Per the germline V gene, CDR1 is SNHLY and CDR2 is FYNNEI. J lost 7 bases, V lost 8 bases, and 9 bases had no gene match. This table comes from immunoSEQ multiplex PCR, and its TCRdb copy is limited to in-frame clones, with some not included. The profile shows approximately 350,000 clones, 74% of them singletons. As regards this clone: Its antigen is not known.

The gene calls are TRBV2 and TRBJ1-1; 8 bases line up with TRBD1. The sequence came from a man aged 30-40 years in good health. Sequenced: memory CD4+ T cells sorted from blood. Subset: CD45RA-negative fraction. The CDR3 DNA follows: TGTGCCAGCCTTCTCGACAGGGGTATTGAAGCTTTCTTT. This gives the protein CASLLDRGIEAFF.